This T cell receptor beta chain derives from a study of T cells in narcolepsy. Across the study: Healthy controls were enrolled alongside patients with narcolepsy type 1 or type 2. Findings and caveats of the study: Autoreactive clonotypes reportedly recurred in blood of same and different patients, not controls.

Remarks on this clone: No antigen is known for it.

Generated by immunoSEQ multiplex PCR, the TCRdb table keeps only in-frame clones and is missing some. This table holds around 30,000 clones, 79% found once. Input material: memory (CD45RA-) CD4+ T cells from blood. This TCR was recovered from a human donor in good health.

Written as DNA, the CDR3 is TGCGCCAGCAGCTTGGCAGGCCTCGACTCTGGAAACACCATATATTTT. Its protein is CASSLAGLDSGNTIYF. V gene TRBV5-1 combines with J gene TRBJ1-3, with no clear D. This CDR3 region has 16 residues. The V gene's germline CDR1 is SGHRS and CDR2 YFSETQ. The ends were cut back, 0 bases at V and 0 bases at J, with 10 bases in the middle.